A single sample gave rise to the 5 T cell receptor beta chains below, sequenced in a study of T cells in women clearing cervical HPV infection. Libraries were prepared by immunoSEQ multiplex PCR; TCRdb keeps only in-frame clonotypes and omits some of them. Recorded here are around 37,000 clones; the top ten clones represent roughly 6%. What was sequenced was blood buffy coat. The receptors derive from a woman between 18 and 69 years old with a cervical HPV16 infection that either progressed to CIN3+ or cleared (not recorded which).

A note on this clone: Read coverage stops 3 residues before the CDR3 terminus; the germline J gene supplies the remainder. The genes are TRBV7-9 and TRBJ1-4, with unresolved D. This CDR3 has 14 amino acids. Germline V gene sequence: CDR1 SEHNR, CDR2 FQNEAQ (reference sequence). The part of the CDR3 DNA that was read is TGTGCCAGCAGCTTAGGGCAGACTAATTCACCA. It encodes CASSLGQTNSP. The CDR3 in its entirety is CASSLGQTNSPLFF. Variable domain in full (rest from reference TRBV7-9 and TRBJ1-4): DTGVSQNPRHKITKRGQNVTFRCDPISEHNRLYWYRQTLGQGPEFLTYFQNEAQLEKSRLLSDRFSAERPKGSFSTLEIQRTEQGDSAMYLCASSLGQTNSPLFFGSGTQLSVL.

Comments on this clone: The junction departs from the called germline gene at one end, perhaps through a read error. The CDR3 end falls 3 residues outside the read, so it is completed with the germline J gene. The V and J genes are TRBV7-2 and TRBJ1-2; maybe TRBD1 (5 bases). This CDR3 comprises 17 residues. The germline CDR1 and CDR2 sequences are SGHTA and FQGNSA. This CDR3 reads CASSLALAGENFYDYTF. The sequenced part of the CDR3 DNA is TGTGCCAGCAGCTTAGCCCTAGCGGGGGAAAATTTCTATGAC. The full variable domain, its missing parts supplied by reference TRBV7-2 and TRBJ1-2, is GAGVSQSPSNKVTEKGKDVELRCDPISGHTALYWYRQSLGQGLEFLIYFQGNSAPDKSGLPSDRFSAERTGGSVSTLTIQRTQQEDSAVYLCASSLALAGENFYDYTFGSGTRLTVV.

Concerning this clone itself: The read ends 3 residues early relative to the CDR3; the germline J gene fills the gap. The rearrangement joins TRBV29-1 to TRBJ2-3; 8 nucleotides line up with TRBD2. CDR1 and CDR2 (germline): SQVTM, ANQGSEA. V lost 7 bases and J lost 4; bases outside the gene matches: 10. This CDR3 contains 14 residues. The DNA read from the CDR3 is TGCAGCGCCGAACCCCGGGGGGGCCCAGATACG. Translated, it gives CSAEPRGGPDT. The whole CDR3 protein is CSAEPRGGPDTQYF.

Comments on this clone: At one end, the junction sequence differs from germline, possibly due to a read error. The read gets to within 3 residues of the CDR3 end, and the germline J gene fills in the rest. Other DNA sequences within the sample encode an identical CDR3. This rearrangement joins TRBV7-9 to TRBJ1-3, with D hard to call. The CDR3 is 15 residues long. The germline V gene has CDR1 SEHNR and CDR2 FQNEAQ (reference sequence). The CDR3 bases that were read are TGTGCCAGCAGCCCCCCGAGCGGGCCTGGAAACACG. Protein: CASSPPSGPGNT. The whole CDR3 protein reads CASSPPSGPGNTIYF. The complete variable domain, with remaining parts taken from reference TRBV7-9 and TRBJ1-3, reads DTGVSQNPRHKITKRGQNVTFRCDPISEHNRLYWYRQTLGQGPEFLTYFQNEAQLEKSRLLSDRFSAERPKGSFSTLEIQRTEQGDSAMYLCASSPPSGPGNTIYFGEGSWLTVV.

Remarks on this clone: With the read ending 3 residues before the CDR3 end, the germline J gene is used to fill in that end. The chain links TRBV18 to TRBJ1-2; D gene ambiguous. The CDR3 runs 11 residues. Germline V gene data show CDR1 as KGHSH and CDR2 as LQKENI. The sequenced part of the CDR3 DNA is TGTGCCAGCTCACACATGCATGAC. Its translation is CASSHMHD. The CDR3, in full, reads CASSHMHDYTF.